This T cell receptor beta chain was captured in a study of blood T cell repertoires in COVID-19. Study-level information: Whether acute or convalescent, the COVID-19 samples came from the United States, Italy and Spain. PBMCs, B-cell-depleted T cells, or T cells provided the cDNA or gDNA that made up the material.

How the authors handled the data: Reference gene primer amplification gave estimated nucleated cell counts. Generated by immunoSEQ multiplex PCR, the TCRdb table keeps only in-frame clones and is missing some. V and J calls and clone size are those listed in that table; D and trimming were worked out from the DNA. Among approximately 37,000 clones listed, approximately 83% were seen once. The CDR3 extends over 13 amino acids. Germline V CDR1 and CDR2: MNHEY, SVGAGI. Trimming pared 4 bases from V and 5 bases from J, leaving 9 bases between. This receptor was identified in a man in his forties with active COVID-19. The sequenced sample was peripheral blood. The chain employs TRBV6-5 and TRBJ2-1; D is perhaps TRBD1 (5 bases). The CDR3 DNA sequence: TGTGCCAGCAGTTTAGCAGGGCACAATGAGCAGTTCTTC. It is translated as CASSLAGHNEQFF.